The 17 T cell receptor beta chains listed next were all sequenced from one sample in a study of OX40 agonist ivuxolimab in advanced cancers. The protocol was immunoSEQ multiplex PCR, while the TCRdb copy is restricted to in-frame clones and leaves out a portion. This table has 40,000 to 45,000 clones, 80% appearing once. Source: CD4+ or CD8+ T cells sorted from blood, taken in a trial of the OX40 agonist ivuxolimab. The receptors come from an adult with an advanced solid tumor such as melanoma, head and neck, liver or kidney cancer.

V and J are TRBV7-2 and TRBJ2-7; TRBD1 agrees at 8 bases. The V segment lost 9 bases and the J segment 2 bases; nucleotides outside the gene matches: 6. Germline-derived CDR1 and CDR2 are SGHTA and FQGNSA. The CDR3 spans 13 residues. The CDR3 DNA is TGTGCCAGTAGTCGGGACAGGCCCTACGAGCAGTACTTC. Translation gives CASSRDRPYEQYF.

This chain links TRBV18 with TRBJ2-7; TRBD2 matches at 8 bases. This CDR3 is built from 15 residues. After removal of 1 base from V and 2 bases from J, the junction contained 4 bases not matched to a gene. Germline lookup yields CDR1 KGHSH and CDR2 LQKENI. The CDR3, as DNA: TGTGCCAGCTCACCACTTGAGCGGGGGACCTACGAGCAGTACTTC. Translated, it gives CASSPLERGTYEQYF. The variable domain in full, with the rest retrieved from reference TRBV18 and TRBJ2-7, is NAGVMQNPRHLVRRRGQEARLRCSPMKGHSHVYWYRQLPEEGLKFMVYLQKENIIDESGMPKERFSAEFPKEGPSILRIQQVVRGDSAAYFCASSPLERGTYEQYFGPGTRLTVT.

The CDR3 DNA reads as TGTGCCAGCAGCTTCGGAGCGGATAAAGCCAAAAACATTCAGTACTTC. Its translation: CASSFGADKAKNIQYF. V and J are TRBV5-4 and TRBJ2-4; TRBD2 might be the D (5 bases). This CDR3 contains 16 residues. Trimming took off 2 bases at V and 0 bases at J, with 12 bases between the two ends. The germline V gene encodes CDR1 SGHNT and CDR2 YYREEE (reference sequence).

V is TRBV7-9 and J is TRBJ2-1, with 13 nucleotides matching TRBD2. Germline CDR1 and CDR2: SEHNR and FQNEAQ (reference sequence). The trim removed 1 base at V and 3 bases at J, leaving 9 bases unmatched. This CDR3 region has 19 residues. This CDR3 is CASSLDPRLAGGRYNEQFF. The CDR3 DNA reads as TGTGCCAGCAGCTTAGACCCGAGACTAGCGGGAGGCCGCTACAATGAGCAGTTCTTC.

The rearrangement joins TRBV11-1 to TRBJ2-1; 11 bases match TRBD1. Germline-derived CDR1 and CDR2 are SGHAT and FQDESV (reference sequence). This CDR3 has 17 residues. V shed 1 base and J 6 bases; nucleotides not matched to a gene: 8. The CDR3: CASSLGSAGTGGNEQFF. As DNA, the CDR3 is TGTGCCAGCAGCTTAGGTTCAGCCGGGACAGGGGGCAATGAGCAGTTCTTC.

V gene TRBV28 combines with J gene TRBJ2-7, with 7 nucleotides matching TRBD1. Trimming cost V 4 bases and J 4 bases; bases outside gene matches: 16. This CDR3 is 17 amino acids long. The germline V gene encodes CDR1 MDHEN and CDR2 SYDVKM. The CDR3 here is CASSSSVGAGGMYEQYF. The CDR3 DNA follows: TGTGCCAGCAGTTCATCAGTTGGGGCAGGGGGAATGTACGAGCAGTACTTC. The complete variable domain, with remaining parts taken from reference TRBV28 and TRBJ2-7, reads DVKVTQSSRYLVKRTGEKVFLECVQDMDHENMFWYRQDPGLGLRLIYFSYDVKMKEKGDIPEGYSVSREKKERFSLILESASTNQTSMYLCASSSSVGAGGMYEQYFGPGTRLTVT.

The V call is TRBV5-4, the J call TRBJ2-3, with TRBD2 matching over 10 bases. Germline V gives CDR1 SGHNT, CDR2 YYREEE (reference sequence). J lost 2 bases, V lost 4 bases, and 4 bases had no gene match. The CDR3 is made up of 15 amino acids. The CDR3: CASSIAGGFTDTQYF. The CDR3 DNA reads TGTGCCAGCAGCATAGCGGGAGGTTTCACAGATACGCAGTATTTT. Variable domain in full (rest from reference TRBV5-4 and TRBJ2-3): ETGVTQSPTHLIKTRGQQVTLRCSSQSGHNTVSWYQQALGQGPQFIFQYYREEENGRGNFPPRFSGLQFPNYSSELNVNALELDDSALYLCASSIAGGFTDTQYFGPGTRLTVL.

V gene TRBV10-3 combines with J gene TRBJ1-1, with 8 bases aligning to TRBD1. The CDR3 has 14 residues. The germline V gene has CDR1 ENHRY and CDR2 SYGVKD. Trimming removed 4 bases from V and 1 base from J; junction bases left unmatched: 2. The CDR3 DNA follows: TGTGCCATCAGTGGACAGGGGCAGAACACTGAAGCTTTCTTT. It specifies CAISGQGQNTEAFF.

The J gene is TRBJ2-7, the V gene TRBV5-1, with no clear D. This CDR3 comprises 14 residues. Germline V gene lookup returns CDR1 SGHRS and CDR2 YFSETQ. V lost 0 bases to trimming and J lost 5 bases, with 12 bases between them. The CDR3 DNA follows: TGCGCCAGCAGCTTGGTTGGCGGAACCCACGAGCAGTACTTC. Residues: CASSLVGGTHEQYF.

The J gene is TRBJ2-7, the V gene TRBV7-9; 8 positions agree with TRBD1. V gave up 5 bases and J gave up 2 bases; unmatched junction bases: 5. CDR3 length: 14 amino acids. Germline V gene data show CDR1 as SEHNR and CDR2 as FQNEAQ (reference sequence). CDR3 loop: CASSRQGPPYEQYF. The CDR3 DNA follows: TGTGCCAGCAGCCGACAGGGGCCTCCCTACGAGCAGTACTTC. The variable domain in full, with the rest retrieved from reference TRBV7-9 and TRBJ2-7, is DTGVSQNPRHKITKRGQNVTFRCDPISEHNRLYWYRQTLGQGPEFLTYFQNEAQLEKSRLLSDRFSAERPKGSFSTLEIQRTEQGDSAMYLCASSRQGPPYEQYFGPGTRLTVT.

This chain uses TRBV7-9 with TRBJ1-1; TRBD1 matches at 7 bases. V was pared by 1 base and J by 2 bases, with 10 bases of the junction left unmatched. Germline CDR1 SEHNR, CDR2 FQNEAQ (reference sequence). There are 17 residues in the CDR3. The CDR3 nucleotides read TGTGCCAGCAGCTTAGATAGGGGGACAGCCCTCAACACTGAAGCTTTCTTT. Protein: CASSLDRGTALNTEAFF.

V and J are TRBV6-1 and TRBJ1-6, with D uncertain. The V and J ends lost 7 bases and 8 bases respectively, with 12 bases between them. CDR3 length: 13 amino acids. The V gene's germline CDR1 is MNHNS and CDR2 SASEGT. DNA of the CDR3: TGTGCCAGCAATAGGCGGGAGGATTCACCCCTCCACTTT. It codes for CASNRREDSPLHF.

The V gene is TRBV30, the J gene TRBJ2-5, with TRBD2 as a possible D gene (6 bases). The CDR3 totals 13 residues. Germline V gives CDR1 GTSNPN, CDR2 SVGIG (reference sequence). V lost 2 bases and J lost 9, with 16 bases in between. CDR3 bases: TGTGCCTGGAGTAGCTCTCCGGGGGTGGCCCAGTACTTC. Translating gives CAWSSSPGVAQYF.

The chain has TRBV20-1 and TRBJ2-7; D gene unclear. The CDR3 loop spans 11 amino acids. V gave up 6 bases and J gave up 0 bases, with 6 bases separating them. The germline CDR1 and CDR2 sequences are DFQATT and SNEGSKA (reference sequence). The CDR3 bases are TGCAGTGCCGGGCCCTCCTACGAGCAGTACTTC. Its translation: CSAGPSYEQYF.

The chain joins TRBV5-1 to TRBJ2-2; D not certain. This CDR3 region has 15 residues. The V gene lost 1 base and the J gene lost 5 bases, with 12 bases spanning the gap. Germline V gene sequence: CDR1 SGHRS, CDR2 YFSETQ. The CDR3 loop is CASSLLAGSTGELFF. The CDR3 nucleotides are TGCGCCAGCAGCTTGTTGGCCGGGTCGACCGGGGAGCTGTTTTTT.

The chain's CDR3 is CAISGQGARKTQYF. In DNA form, the CDR3 reads TGTGCCATCAGCGGACAGGGGGCTAGGAAGACCCAGTACTTC. The chain carries TRBV10-3 and TRBJ2-5; TRBD1 matches 11 bases. The germline V gene encodes CDR1 ENHRY and CDR2 SYGVKD. This CDR3 is built from 14 residues. J lost 6 bases, V lost 6 bases, and 6 bases had no gene match.

In this sample, this clone is medium-sized. V and J are TRBV5-8 and TRBJ2-7; D perhaps matches TRBD1 (6 bases). Germline CDR1 SGHTS, CDR2 YDEGEE. V was shortened by 0 bases and J by 2 bases, with 12 bases between the two germline ends. CDR3 length: 15 amino acids. CDR3: CASSLEGTTAYEQYF. The CDR3 DNA follows: TGTGCCAGCAGCTTGGAGGGGACAACCGCCTACGAGCAGTACTTC.